The 26 T cell receptor beta chains listed next were all sequenced from one sample in a study of shared clonotypes between healthy human individuals. The repertoire was sequenced with immunoSEQ multiplex PCR; TCRdb's copy has only in-frame clones and lacks some. Altogether roughly 380,000 clones are present, around 96% being singletons, with the ten largest covering about 0.32%. Sample: memory CD8+ T cells sorted from blood. Regarding subset: CD45RO+ cells pooled with CCR7-negative TemRA cells. These receptors were collected from a man aged 30-40 years in good health.

The chain carries TRBV28 and TRBJ1-1, with 9 bases lining up with TRBD1. The junction had 11 bases not matched to a gene; V was cut back by 6 bases and J by 3 bases. The CDR3 spans 16 residues. Germline V gives CDR1 MDHEN, CDR2 SYDVKM. As DNA, the CDR3 is TGTGCCAGCAGCCCTCGGGACAGGGCAGTCGACACTGAAGCTTTCTTT. It codes for CASSPRDRAVDTEAFF.

The chain carries TRBV7-6 and TRBJ2-1; no firm D call. This CDR3 comprises 15 residues. Trimming cost V 3 bases and J 1 base, with 10 bases left between them. CDR1 is SGHVS and CDR2 is FNYEAQ in the germline V gene. Written as DNA, the CDR3 is TGTGCCAGCAGCTTGACAACGACTTCCTACAATGAGCAGTTCTTC. Amino acid sequence: CASSLTTTSYNEQFF.

The rearrangement joins TRBV6-5 to TRBJ2-7; 7 bases match TRBD1. Trimming removed 0 bases from V and 3 bases from J; junction bases left unmatched: 5. CDR3 length: 15 amino acids. Germline CDR1 MNHEY, CDR2 SVGAGI. CDR3 protein: CASSYSTGKVYEQYF. Here the CDR3 DNA reads TGTGCCAGCAGTTACTCGACAGGGAAGGTCTACGAGCAGTACTTC.

The chain employs TRBV27 and TRBJ2-7, with 10 bases matching TRBD2. Germline-derived CDR1 and CDR2 are MNHEY and SMNVEV (reference sequence). There are 18 residues in the CDR3. Unmatched junction bases numbered 9, after V lost 0 bases and J lost 1 base. CDR3 protein: CASSLSVTLAGESYEQYF. The DNA of the CDR3 is TGTGCCAGCAGTTTATCCGTAACTCTAGCGGGAGAGTCCTACGAGCAGTACTTC.

This clone was seen at least ten times. V gene TRBV5-1 combines with J gene TRBJ1-5, with D perhaps TRBD1 (6 bases). CDR3 length: 13 amino acids. Germline lookup yields CDR1 SGHRS and CDR2 YFSETQ. Trimming stripped 3 bases from V and 5 bases from J, with 9 bases between. CDR3 amino acids: CASSWEGDQPQHF. The CDR3 region has the DNA TGCGCCAGCAGCTGGGAGGGGGATCAGCCCCAGCATTTT.

This clone was found once. V is TRBV15 and J is TRBJ2-5; D gene unclear. Germline values: CDR1 LNHNV, CDR2 YYDKDF (reference sequence). This CDR3 comprises 14 residues. V was trimmed by 1 base and J by 4 bases, leaving 10 bases between them. The CDR3 region has the DNA TGTGCCACCAGCAGAGCCTTGGGTCCAGAGACCCAGTACTTC. Residues: CATSRALGPETQYF.

This chain connects TRBV13 to TRBJ2-5; tentatively, D is TRBD1 or TRBD2 (6 bases each). The CDR3 is 18 residues long. Germline values: CDR1 PRHDT, CDR2 FYEKMQ (reference sequence). V lost 6 bases and J lost 4, with 27 bases in between. DNA of the CDR3: TGTGCCAGCAGGTCATGGGCAGAGTCGTCCGGGGGCCGAGAGACCCAGTACTTC. Its translation: CASRSWAESSGGRETQYF. Filled out from reference TRBV13 and TRBJ2-5, the complete variable domain reads AAGVIQSPRHLIKEKRETATLKCYPIPRHDTVYWYQQGPGQDPQFLISFYEKMQSDKGSIPDRFSAQQFSDYHSELNMSSLELGDSALYFCASRSWAESSGGRETQYFGPGTRLLVL.

The chain links TRBV28 to TRBJ1-5, with D unclear. The germline CDR1 and CDR2 sequences are MDHEN and SYDVKM. The CDR3 length is 10 residues. The ends were cut back, 8 bases at V and 4 bases at J, with 3 bases in the middle. The CDR3 is CASGNQPQHF. As DNA, the CDR3 is TGTGCCAGCGGAAATCAGCCCCAGCATTTT.

This chain joins TRBV5-1 and TRBJ2-7, with TRBD2 matching 9 bases. The CDR3 covers 15 residues. Trimming cost V 2 bases and J 0 bases; bases outside gene matches: 3. Germline CDR1 reads SGHRS; CDR2 reads YFSETQ. CDR3 sequence: CASSLPSGDSYEQYF. In DNA, the CDR3 is TGCGCCAGCAGCTTACCTAGCGGGGACTCCTACGAGCAGTACTTC.

The chain joins TRBV7-9 to TRBJ1-5, with 8 bases that match TRBD1. Germline values: CDR1 SEHNR, CDR2 FQNEAQ (reference sequence). The V gene end was trimmed by 1 base and the J gene end by 6 bases; junction bases not matched to a gene: 8. This CDR3 comprises 16 residues. The CDR3, as DNA: TGTGCCAGCAGCTTAGGAGGGGGAGGACAGGGTCAGCCCCAGCATTTT. This sequence encodes CASSLGGGGQGQPQHF.

CDR3 sequence reads: CASSQDTTGALDEQYF. The CDR3 nucleotides are TGCGCCAGCAGCCAAGATACCACGGGAGCACTCGACGAGCAGTACTTC. The rearrangement uses TRBV4-1 and TRBJ2-7; D possibly corresponds to TRBD2 (6 bases). V lost 0 bases and J lost 5, with 17 bases in between. The V gene's germline CDR1 is MGHRA and CDR2 YSYEKL. The CDR3 loop spans 16 amino acids.

This clone was seen just once. The V gene is TRBV5-1, the J gene TRBJ2-7, with 7 bases aligning to TRBD2. Trimming at V came to 4 bases and at J to 5 bases, leaving 15 bases not matched to a gene. This CDR3 is 16 amino acids long. Germline V gene sequence: CDR1 SGHRS, CDR2 YFSETQ. For the CDR3, the DNA is TGCGCCAGCAGCCCGGGGAGGGGTATAGGTGGAAACGAGCAGTACTTC. It specifies CASSPGRGIGGNEQYF. The full variable domain, completed using reference TRBV5-1 and TRBJ2-7, is KAGVTQTPRYLIKTRGQQVTLSCSPISGHRSVSWYQQTPGQGLQFLFEYFSETQRNKGNFPGRFSGRQFSNSRSEMNVSTLELGDSALYLCASSPGRGIGGNEQYFGPGTRLTVT.

The chain has TRBV14 and TRBJ1-5; tentative D call: TRBD1 (5 bases). The ends were cut back, 5 bases at V and 7 bases at J, with 15 bases in the middle. This CDR3 comprises 14 residues. Per the germline V gene, CDR1 is SGHDN and CDR2 is FVKESK. The DNA of the CDR3 is TGTGCCAGCAGCAAGAGGACAAGTAGGCAGCCCCAGCATTTT. Translating gives CASSKRTSRQPQHF.

The genes are TRBV7-9 and TRBJ1-4; 10 bases agree with TRBD1. Germline assignment: CDR1 SEHNR and CDR2 FQNEAQ (reference sequence). V dropped 0 bases and J dropped 2; count of bases not matched to a gene: 3. There are 17 residues in the CDR3. CDR3 coding DNA: TGTGCCAGCAGCTTAGCGGGACAGGGGACGACTAATGAAAAACTGTTTTTT. Translated, it gives CASSLAGQGTTNEKLFF.

CDR3 residues: CASSASGRLQETQYF. The CDR3 bases are TGTGCCAGCAGCGCTAGCGGGAGGCTCCAAGAGACCCAGTACTTC. The gene calls are TRBV9 and TRBJ2-5; 11 positions agree with TRBD2. This CDR3 comprises 15 residues. J lost 1 base, V lost 3 bases, and 2 bases had no gene match. Germline V gene lookup returns CDR1 SGDLS and CDR2 YYNGEE.

This chain joins TRBV19 and TRBJ2-1, with D possibly matching TRBD2 (7 bases). CDR3 length: 17 residues. The V end lost 1 base, the J end lost 6 bases, and 19 bases lay between the germline ends. Germline lookup yields CDR1 LNHDA and CDR2 SQIVND (reference sequence). The CDR3 sequence is CASSIVGRGSRGNEQFF. The CDR3 nucleotides are TGTGCCAGTAGTATAGTGGGGAGGGGGAGCCGAGGCAATGAGCAGTTCTTC.

The rearrangement uses TRBV2 and TRBJ1-1; D unclear. V shed 3 bases and J shed 2 bases, with 1 base lying between them. Germline V gene lookup returns CDR1 SNHLY and CDR2 FYNNEI. CDR3 length: 11 residues. The CDR3 region is CASSDNTEAFF. The CDR3 region has the DNA TGTGCCAGCAGTGACAACACTGAAGCTTTCTTT.

This rearrangement joins TRBV30 to TRBJ2-3; 12 positions match TRBD1. Germline assignment: CDR1 GTSNPN and CDR2 SVGIG (reference sequence). V was pared by 5 bases and J by 4 bases, with 10 bases of the junction left unmatched. The CDR3 totals 16 residues. Here the CDR3 reads CAWERGTGGRADTQYF. As DNA, the CDR3 is TGTGCCTGGGAGCGGGGGACAGGGGGCAGGGCAGATACGCAGTATTTT.

The genes are TRBV5-1 and TRBJ2-1; D is undetermined. V was trimmed by 0 bases and J by 2 bases, leaving 12 bases between them. This CDR3 has 16 amino acids. Looked up from germline, CDR1 is SGHRS and CDR2 is YFSETQ. The CDR3 bases are TGCGCCAGCAGCTTGGGTCGATGGGCCCCCTACAATGAGCAGTTCTTC. Its translation is CASSLGRWAPYNEQFF. Full variable domain (outside the CDR3, taken from reference TRBV5-1 and TRBJ2-1): KAGVTQTPRYLIKTRGQQVTLSCSPISGHRSVSWYQQTPGQGLQFLFEYFSETQRNKGNFPGRFSGRQFSNSRSEMNVSTLELGDSALYLCASSLGRWAPYNEQFFGPGTRLTVL.

The J gene is TRBJ2-5, the V gene TRBV6-6, with 7 bases identical to TRBD1. CDR1 and CDR2 (germline): MNHNY, SVGAGI (reference sequence). With 8 bases clipped from V and 0 bases from J, the junction kept 12 bases outside the gene matches. The CDR3 extends over 16 amino acids. Here the CDR3 DNA reads TGTGCCAGCCTTTCCGCCGTCGGACAGGACCAAGAGACCCAGTACTTC. Translation gives CASLSAVGQDQETQYF.

Worth noting for this clone: The sample has other DNA sequences that encode this CDR3 too. The rearrangement joins TRBV20-1 to TRBJ2-5; no firm D call. The germline V gene has CDR1 DFQATT and CDR2 SNEGSKA (reference sequence). The CDR3 consists of 11 residues. Trimming removed 0 bases at V and 1 base at J, with 0 bases between. The CDR3 loop reads CSARDQETQYF. CDR3 nucleotide sequence: TGCAGTGCTAGAGACCAAGAGACCCAGTACTTC.

The gene calls are TRBV9 and TRBJ2-7; 7 bases are shared with TRBD1. J lost 5 bases, V lost 0 bases, and 2 bases had no gene match. The germline gives CDR1 SGDLS, CDR2 YYNGEE. The CDR3 extends over 13 amino acids. The CDR3 DNA reads TGTGCCAGCAGCGTAGGGGACAGAAACGAGCAGTACTTC. It specifies CASSVGDRNEQYF.

This rearrangement joins TRBV28 to TRBJ1-2; D is perhaps TRBD1 (6 bases). The germline V gene has CDR1 MDHEN and CDR2 SYDVKM. The CDR3 has 13 amino acids. The V and J ends lost 5 bases and 4 bases respectively, with 11 bases between them. The CDR3 spells CASSPRGFYGYTF. Here the CDR3 DNA reads TGTGCCAGCAGTCCAAGGGGGTTCTATGGCTACACCTTC.

This clone was seen a single time. The chain has TRBV13 and TRBJ2-7; 10 bases align to TRBD1. CDR1 and CDR2 (germline): PRHDT, FYEKMQ (reference sequence). V gave up 4 bases and J gave up 4 bases; unmatched junction bases: 4. The CDR3 has 14 amino acids. Written as DNA, the CDR3 is TGTGCCAGCAGCTCCGACAGGGGGCGGTACGAGCAGTACTTC. Its protein product is CASSSDRGRYEQYF.

The rearrangement uses TRBV5-6 and TRBJ2-4, with TRBD1 identical over 8 bases. CDR1 and CDR2 (germline): SGHDT, YYEEEE. After removal of 1 base from V and 8 bases from J, the junction contained 8 bases not matched to a gene. The CDR3 runs 15 residues. The CDR3 sequence is CASSLRGRGLDIQYF. CDR3 in DNA: TGTGCCAGCAGCTTGAGAGGCAGGGGGCTGGACATTCAGTACTTC.

The V gene is TRBV7-8, the J gene TRBJ1-2; 7 bases are shared with TRBD1. The CDR3 totals 14 residues. Germline V CDR1 and CDR2: SGHVS, FQNEAQ. The J segment lost 4 bases and the V segment lost 0 bases, leaving 2 bases of the junction unmatched. In DNA, the CDR3 is TGTGCCAGCAGCTTAGCTCCAGGGGGCTATGGCTACACCTTC. Its translation is CASSLAPGGYGYTF.